Below are 27 T cell receptor beta chains sequenced from a single sample in a study of Ad26.COV2.S vaccination and SARS-CoV-2 variants. Libraries were prepared by immunoSEQ multiplex PCR; TCRdb keeps only in-frame clonotypes and omits some of them. This repertoire shows roughly 400,000 clones, around 90% found once; its top ten account for about 4.5%. The treatment is: over 15 received Ad26.COV2.S at low or high dose, single or two shots; several received placebo; per-sample allocation not given. The samples were gathered on day 63 after the first injection of vaccine or placebo. Sequencing used peripheral blood, obtained in a trial of Ad26.COV2.S vaccine versus placebo. The receptors originated from a person aged 18-60 years who received the Ad26.COV2.S COVID-19 vaccine or a placebo.

The chain recombines TRBV27 with TRBJ1-1, with 10 bases lining up with TRBD1. The CDR3 totals 16 residues. Germline V CDR1 and CDR2: MNHEY, SMNVEV (reference sequence). The junction had 3 bases not matched to a gene; V was cut back by 2 bases and J by 0 bases. This chain's CDR3 is CASSLKGTGVNTEAFF. The DNA of the CDR3 is TGTGCCAGCAGTTTAAAGGGGACAGGGGTGAACACTGAAGCTTTCTTT.

This clone appeared a few times. The chain combines TRBV6-4 with TRBJ2-2, with D uncertain. From germline, CDR1 is MRHNA and CDR2 SNTAGT. With 5 bases removed from V and 8 bases from J, the gap between germline ends came to 9 bases. CDR3 length equals 12 residues. CDR3 residues: CASSRLAGELFF. CDR3 coding DNA: TGTGCCAGCAGTAGGTTAGCTGGGGAGCTGTTTTTT.

The chain combines TRBV27 with TRBJ1-1; D possibly corresponds to TRBD1 (6 bases). The length of the CDR3 is 16 residues. CDR1 and CDR2 (germline): MNHEY, SMNVEV (reference sequence). V dropped 4 bases and J dropped 0 bases, with 15 bases sitting between them. The CDR3 is CASSSISDRLNTEAFF. CDR3 nucleotides: TGTGCCAGCAGTTCGATTTCCGACAGGTTGAACACTGAAGCTTTCTTT.

The chain is built from TRBV6-6 and TRBJ1-2; D remains ambiguous. The CDR3 is 14 residues long. V was cut by 5 bases and J by 1 base, with 11 bases left in between. Germline V gene data show CDR1 as MNHNY and CDR2 as SVGAGI (reference sequence). CDR3 bases: TGTGCCAGCAGTCCGCCAGCAAATAACTATGGCTACACCTTC. This sequence encodes CASSPPANNYGYTF.

Comment on this clone: Other DNA sequences in this specimen translate into the identical CDR3. The rearrangement uses TRBV19 and TRBJ2-7; 9 bases match TRBD1. This CDR3 region has 14 residues. The V gene's germline CDR1 is LNHDA and CDR2 SQIVND (reference sequence). V lost 7 bases, J lost 4 bases, and 8 bases stayed unmatched. The CDR3 loop reads CASTPGQGGYEQYF. The CDR3 DNA is TGTGCCAGTACCCCGGGACAGGGAGGGTACGAGCAGTACTTC.

The J gene is TRBJ1-1, the V gene TRBV6-6; D ambiguous. CDR3 length: 15 amino acids. Trimming removed 0 bases from V and 3 bases from J, with 11 bases in between. Germline V gene data show CDR1 as MNHNY and CDR2 as SVGAGI (reference sequence). In DNA, the CDR3 is TGTGCCAGCAGTTACTCTCGTACCCGGGACACTGAAGCTTTCTTT. Protein sequence: CASSYSRTRDTEAFF.

The V and J genes are TRBV3-1 (or the pseudogene TRBV3-2) and TRBJ1-3; D gene uncertain. The CDR3 spans 17 residues. Deletions cut 1 base from V and 4 bases from J, with 17 bases between. Germline V gives CDR1 LGHDT, CDR2 YNNKEL (reference sequence). As DNA, the CDR3 is TGTGCCAGCAGCCAAGTTGCCCACTTACCCGGAGGAAACACCATATATTTT. Translation: CASSQVAHLPGGNTIYF.

This sequence joins TRBV29-1 and TRBJ2-3, with TRBD2 matching over 9 bases. V trimming: 6 bases; J trimming: 0 bases; junction bases outside the gene matches: 4. The CDR3 spans 14 residues. CDR1 is SQVTM, CDR2 ANQGSEA, per germline. The DNA of the CDR3 is TGCAGCGTCGTTAGCGGGAGCAGCACAGATACGCAGTATTTT. Translated: CSVVSGSSTDTQYF.

The chain couples TRBV6-5 to TRBJ1-2; D is uncertain. The CDR3 is made up of 13 amino acids. V lost 6 bases to trimming and J lost 3 bases, with 11 bases between them. Per germline, CDR1 MNHEY and CDR2 SVGAGI. CDR3 sequence (DNA): TGTGCCAGCAGCACCGGGCGATACTATGGCTACACCTTC. It codes for CASSTGRYYGYTF.

V usage is TRBV30 and J usage is TRBJ2-6, with D perhaps TRBD1 or TRBD2 (5 bases each). V was shortened by 5 bases and J by 1 base, with 9 bases between the two germline ends. CDR3 size: 14 residues. Germline CDR1 reads GTSNPN; CDR2 reads SVGIG (reference sequence). The CDR3 DNA follows: TGTGCCTGGGGGGACGGGTCTGGGGCCAACGTCCTGACTTTC. Amino acids: CAWGDGSGANVLTF. Full variable domain (remainder filled in from reference TRBV30 and TRBJ2-6): SQTIHQWPATLVQPVGSPLSLECTVEGTSNPNLYWYRQAAGRGLQLLFYSVGIGQISSEVPQNLSASRPQDRQFILSSKKLLLSDSGFYLCAWGDGSGANVLTFGAGSRLTVL.

The J gene is TRBJ2-7, the V gene TRBV7-9; no clear D. Germline values: CDR1 SEHNR, CDR2 FQNEAQ (reference sequence). Between the trimmed V and J ends, which lost 5 bases and 6 bases, there was a span of 11 bases. This CDR3 comprises 12 residues. The CDR3 is CASSQNWGEQYF. The CDR3 nucleotides are TGTGCCAGCAGCCAGAACTGGGGCGAGCAGTACTTC. Drawing the rest from reference TRBV7-9 and TRBJ2-7, the complete variable domain is DTGVSQNPRHKITKRGQNVTFRCDPISEHNRLYWYRQTLGQGPEFLTYFQNEAQLEKSRLLSDRFSAERPKGSFSTLEIQRTEQGDSAMYLCASSQNWGEQYFGPGTRLTVT.

This chain joins TRBV2 and TRBJ2-3; TRBD2 matches 12 bases. Trimming removed 10 bases from V and 1 base from J; junction bases left unmatched: 6. The germline V gene has CDR1 SNHLY and CDR2 FYNNEI. CDR3 size: 15 residues. The CDR3 sequence: CATSRLAGGTDTQYF. As DNA, the CDR3 is TGTGCCACCTCAAGACTAGCGGGGGGCACAGATACGCAGTATTTT.

Regarding this clone: The same CDR3 arises from other DNA sequences in this sample as well. The chain employs TRBV20-1 and TRBJ2-7, with 8 positions matching TRBD1. J was trimmed by 4 bases and V by 6 bases; bases with no gene match: 2. The CDR3 runs to 11 residues. CDR1 is DFQATT and CDR2 is SNEGSKA in the germline V gene (reference sequence). The CDR3 DNA reads as TGCAGTGCAGGACAGGGATACGAGCAGTACTTC. Protein: CSAGQGYEQYF.

This chain links TRBV9 with TRBJ2-3, with 7 nucleotides matching TRBD2. The ends lost 4 bases at V and 6 bases at J; junction bases unmatched: 8. CDR1 and CDR2 from the germline V gene are SGDLS and YYNGEE. The CDR3 totals 14 residues. The CDR3 region is CASSPGLVYDTQYF. The CDR3 nucleotides are TGTGCCAGCAGCCCTGGACTAGTCTACGATACGCAGTATTTT.

This chain connects TRBV10-3 to TRBJ2-7; D may be TRBD1 or TRBD2 (6 bases each). Germline CDR1 is ENHRY and CDR2 is SYGVKD. This CDR3 contains 16 residues. The germline V and J ends were trimmed by 4 bases and 6 bases, with 22 bases remaining between them. The CDR3 DNA is TGTGCCATCAGTGGCGCCGGGGACTCCAGGGGCTCCGAGCAGTACTTC. Amino acids: CAISGAGDSRGSEQYF.

The chain combines TRBV10-3 with TRBJ2-7, with D possibly being TRBD1 or TRBD2 (5 bases each). V shed 9 bases and J shed 2 bases, with 20 bases lying between them. Germline lookup yields CDR1 ENHRY and CDR2 SYGVKD. The CDR3 has 15 amino acids. CDR3 protein: CAITTGPAPTYEQYF. The CDR3 DNA is TGTGCCATAACTACGGGGCCAGCACCGACCTACGAGCAGTACTTC.

The chain combines TRBV3-1 (or the pseudogene TRBV3-2) with TRBJ2-3; 9 nucleotides line up with TRBD2. From germline, CDR1 is LGHDT and CDR2 YNNKEL (reference sequence). The CDR3 runs 15 residues. With V trimmed by 4 bases and J by 2 bases, 4 bases remained unmatched. CDR3: CASSLTSGYTDTQYF. The CDR3 nucleotides read TGTGCCAGCAGCCTTACTAGCGGGTACACAGATACGCAGTATTTT.

This clone was seen once. This rearrangement joins TRBV6-5 to TRBJ2-1; the D gene is possibly TRBD2 (7 bases). The V end lost 8 bases, the J end lost 8 bases, and 19 bases lay between the germline ends. Germline CDR1 MNHEY, CDR2 SVGAGI. This CDR3 is built from 14 residues. CDR3 region: CASGSGTGGDEQFF. The CDR3 DNA is TGTGCCAGCGGATCCGGGACGGGGGGCGATGAGCAGTTCTTC.

This chain uses TRBV19 with TRBJ2-2; 7 bases match TRBD1. Germline CDR1 LNHDA, CDR2 SQIVND (reference sequence). With V trimmed by 9 bases and J by 4 bases, 14 bases remained unmatched. The CDR3 extends over 16 amino acids. The CDR3 DNA reads as TGTGCCAGCCTTCCATGGGGGACAGATCTCACCGGGGAGCTGTTTTTT. It encodes CASLPWGTDLTGELFF.

This chain uses TRBV30 with TRBJ2-2; 8 bases line up with TRBD2. Germline CDR1 reads GTSNPN; CDR2 reads SVGIG (reference sequence). The CDR3 contains 15 residues. The trim removed 6 bases at V and 7 bases at J, leaving 13 bases unmatched. CDR3 sequence reads: CACMTVSGRIGELFF. CDR3 DNA: TGTGCCTGTATGACAGTCAGCGGGAGAATCGGGGAGCTGTTTTTT.

V gene TRBV7-2 combines with J gene TRBJ2-1, with D tentatively TRBD1 or TRBD2 (5 bases each). The CDR3 spans 12 residues. V dropped 3 bases and J dropped 10 bases, with 10 bases sitting between them. CDR1 and CDR2 (germline): SGHTA, FQGNSA. The DNA for the CDR3 is TGTGCCAGCAGCTTGTTCGGGGCGGAGCAGTTCTTC. Translation gives CASSLFGAEQFF.

V and J are TRBV7-3 and TRBJ2-7, with TRBD2 matching over 10 bases. The ends lost 4 bases at V and 5 bases at J; junction bases unmatched: 8. This CDR3 region has 15 residues. The V gene's germline CDR1 is SGHTA and CDR2 FQGTGA. This CDR3 is CASSSSGSLTNEQYF. The CDR3 DNA follows: TGTGCCAGCAGCTCTAGCGGGAGCTTGACCAACGAGCAGTACTTC.

The chain recombines TRBV20-1 with TRBJ1-5; D ambiguous. The CDR3 runs 15 residues. The germline V gene encodes CDR1 DFQATT and CDR2 SNEGSKA (reference sequence). Trimming removed 3 bases at V and 6 bases at J, with 18 bases between. The CDR3 nucleotides are TGCAGTGCTAGTCTAATTAGTAGGGATGGTCAGCCCCAGCATTTT. Protein: CSASLISRDGQPQHF.

The chain recombines TRBV7-2 with TRBJ2-3; no clear D. V was trimmed by 5 bases and J by 4 bases, leaving 7 bases between them. Per germline, CDR1 SGHTA and CDR2 FQGNSA. The CDR3 has 12 residues. The chain's CDR3 is CASSIESDTQYF. The DNA for the CDR3 is TGTGCCAGCAGCATAGAATCAGATACGCAGTATTTT.

This clone was observed a single time. This sequence joins TRBV7-9 and TRBJ2-5; D might be TRBD1 (6 bases). Per germline, CDR1 SEHNR and CDR2 FQNEAQ (reference sequence). This CDR3 is 15 amino acids long. Trimming cost V 3 bases and J 4 bases, with 15 bases left between them. The CDR3 spells CASSLQGQSIETQYF. DNA for the CDR3: TGTGCCAGCAGCTTGCAAGGACAGTCCATAGAGACCCAGTACTTC. Full variable domain (outside the CDR3, taken from reference TRBV7-9 and TRBJ2-5): DTGVSQNPRHKITKRGQNVTFRCDPISEHNRLYWYRQTLGQGPEFLTYFQNEAQLEKSRLLSDRFSAERPKGSFSTLEIQRTEQGDSAMYLCASSLQGQSIETQYFGPGTRLLVL.

CDR3 protein: CASSLGVGSGSSPLHF. The CDR3 bases are TGTGCCAGCAGTTTAGGGGTCGGCTCTGGAAGTTCACCCCTCCACTTT. V is TRBV27 and J is TRBJ1-6; no reliable D call. Trimming stripped 2 bases from V and 9 bases from J, with 17 bases between. This CDR3 is 16 amino acids long. The germline gives CDR1 MNHEY, CDR2 SMNVEV (reference sequence).

The chain has TRBV11-2 and TRBJ2-2; the D is unclear. Trimming pared 5 bases from V and 2 bases from J, leaving 12 bases between. The germline gives CDR1 SGHAT, CDR2 FQNNGV. This CDR3 region has 15 residues. CDR3: CASSPMRLNTGELFF. DNA for the CDR3: TGTGCCAGCAGCCCCATGAGGCTTAACACCGGGGAGCTGTTTTTT.